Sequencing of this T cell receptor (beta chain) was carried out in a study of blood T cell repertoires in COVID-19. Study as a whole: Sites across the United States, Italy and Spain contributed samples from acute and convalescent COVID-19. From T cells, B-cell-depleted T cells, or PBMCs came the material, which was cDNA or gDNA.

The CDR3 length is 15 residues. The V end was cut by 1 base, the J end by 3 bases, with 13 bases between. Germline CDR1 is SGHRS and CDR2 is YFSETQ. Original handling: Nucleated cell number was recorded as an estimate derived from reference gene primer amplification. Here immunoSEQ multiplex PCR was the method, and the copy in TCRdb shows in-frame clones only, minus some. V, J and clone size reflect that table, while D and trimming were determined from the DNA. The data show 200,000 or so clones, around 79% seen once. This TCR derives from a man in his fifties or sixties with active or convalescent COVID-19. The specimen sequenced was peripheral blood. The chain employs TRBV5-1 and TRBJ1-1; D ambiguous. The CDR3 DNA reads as TGCGCCAGCAGCTTGCGAAACAGTTGGGACACTGAAGCTTTCTTT. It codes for CASSLRNSWDTEAFF.